The next 9 T cell receptor beta chains were all read from a single sample in a study of T-cell reconstitution after alpha-beta-depleted transplantation in children. Unique molecular identifiers were used in preparing the TCRbeta library. TCRdb reprocessed the PCR reads with MiXCR, giving one entry per CDR3 protein. The table has 130,000 to 150,000 distinct CDR3 sequences, about 8.8% seen once. The source was PBMCs, mostly from graft donor cells, collected 180 days after TCRalphabeta/CD19-depleted stem cell transplant. These receptors all come from a female patient aged 2-9 years who had a stem cell transplant for congenital amegakaryocytic thrombocytopenia, so the T cells may come from the graft donor.

This clonotype was detected ten times or more. This chain uses TRBV10-3 with TRBJ2-1, with D possibly called TRBD1 or TRBD2 (5 bases each). V gave up 6 bases and J gave up 5 bases, with 14 bases separating them. This CDR3 has 14 residues. Looked up from germline, CDR1 is ENHRY and CDR2 is SYGVKD. The CDR3 DNA is TGTGCCATCAGGGGACCGGAAGGAGACAATGAGCAGTTCTTC. It specifies CAIRGPEGDNEQFF.

The genes are TRBV24-1 and TRBJ2-5; D may match TRBD1 or TRBD2 (5 bases each). This CDR3 spans 14 amino acids. Germline V gene lookup returns CDR1 KGHDR and CDR2 SFDVKD. Trimming shortened V by 9 bases and J by 3 bases, and 16 bases separated the two germline ends. Here the CDR3 reads CATSEGTAKETQYF. DNA for the CDR3: TGTGCCACCTCCGAGGGGACGGCGAAAGAGACCCAGTACTTC.

This clonotype was counted many times. J is TRBJ2-7 and V is TRBV20-1; TRBD2 is a possible D gene (6 bases). The V end lost 4 bases, the J end lost 1 base, and 14 bases lay between the germline ends. This CDR3 is 14 amino acids long. The germline CDR1 and CDR2 sequences are DFQATT and SNEGSKA (reference sequence). This CDR3 is CSAMVPGVSYEQYF. CDR3 DNA: TGCAGTGCTATGGTACCGGGAGTTTCCTACGAGCAGTACTTC.

This clonotype came up many times. The rearrangement uses TRBV28 and TRBJ2-2; possibly TRBD1 for D (5 bases). Trimming took off 3 bases at V and 6 bases at J, with 11 bases between the two ends. The CDR3 sequence is 14 residues long. Germline CDR1 is MDHEN and CDR2 is SYDVKM. CDR3 sequence (DNA): TGTGCCAGCAGTTTCCCGACAGTACCCGGGGAGCTGTTTTTT. Translating it yields CASSFPTVPGELFF.

Remarks on this clonotype: A much larger clone differs by one base, so this may be a read error. CDR3 in DNA: TGTGCCATCACCCCTGAGGTTCGGGGCTATGGCTACACCTTC. Amino acid sequence: CAITPEVRGYGYTF. The chain carries TRBV2 and TRBJ1-2; no firm D call. The germline gives CDR1 SNHLY, CDR2 FYNNEI. Trimming cost V 10 bases and J 4 bases, with 19 bases left between them. CDR3 size: 14 residues.

This clonotype showed up just a few times. This sequence joins TRBV5-1 and TRBJ1-2; no firm D call. The CDR3 loop spans 13 amino acids. The germline V gene has CDR1 SGHRS and CDR2 YFSETQ. V lost 5 bases, J lost 7 bases, and 15 bases lay in between. The CDR3 is CASSPNEWAGYTF. The CDR3 coding sequence is TGCGCCAGCAGTCCGAACGAGTGGGCTGGCTACACCTTC.

This clonotype was seen at least ten times. The rearrangement joins TRBV20-1 to TRBJ2-1; no definite D call. CDR1 is DFQATT, CDR2 SNEGSKA, per germline (reference sequence). CDR3 length equals 16 residues. The V and J ends lost 0 bases and 2 bases respectively, with 14 bases between them. The CDR3, as DNA: TGCAGTGCTAGAGATTATAGGCAGGCAGCCTACAATGAGCAGTTCTTC. As protein: CSARDYRQAAYNEQFF.

This clonotype appeared many times. This chain links TRBV7-8 with TRBJ1-6; no firm D call. This CDR3 has 13 amino acids. V lost 2 bases and J 9 bases, leaving 8 bases between the germline ends. Germline-derived CDR1 and CDR2 are SGHVS and FQNEAQ. The CDR3 DNA is TGTGCCAGCAGCTTATTGTTGAGTTCACCCCTCCACTTT. Translation gives CASSLLLSSPLHF.

This clonotype showed up many times. V gene TRBV11-3 combines with J gene TRBJ2-1; 16 bases agree with TRBD2. Trimming removed 5 bases from V and 7 bases from J; junction bases left unmatched: 8. The CDR3 is 17 amino acids. CDR1 is SGHNT and CDR2 is YENEEA in the germline V gene. For the CDR3, the DNA is TGTGCCAGCAGCACCGGGACTAGCGGGGGGGCGGAGAATGAGCAGTTCTTC. Its translation is CASSTGTSGGAENEQFF.